This T cell receptor beta chain was sequenced in a study of blood T cell repertoires in COVID-19. The CDR3 is 15 amino acids. The germline V gene has CDR1 SNHLY and CDR2 FYNNEI. The junction had 7 bases not matched to a gene; V was cut back by 6 bases and J by 3 bases. This clone has a single count. Some clones are missing from TCRdb's copy, which holds only in-frame ones; the method was immunoSEQ multiplex PCR. The sample consists of about 430,000 clones, about 88% of them appearing once. V is TRBV2 and J is TRBJ2-2, with 7 bases that match TRBD1. The TCR was taken from a woman under 30 who had been exposed to COVID-19. Material for sequencing was PBMCs or T cells enriched from blood (not recorded which). Here the CDR3 reads CASSAIGGDTGELFF. The CDR3 DNA reads TGTGCCAGCAGCGCAATAGGGGGCGACACCGGGGAGCTGTTTTTT.